The 4 T cell receptor beta chains presented below share a single source sample, sequenced in a study of T-cell memory formation after mild COVID-19. TCRdb called the 5' RACE reads again in MiXCR, with one record for every CDR3 protein. The sample includes roughly 50,000 distinct CDR3 sequences, 12% of them seen just once. The sequenced material came from PBMCs or a T cell subset sorted from them (not recorded which). The receptors stem from a man aged 18 to 29 who had mild COVID-19 (a few samples of this study predate the infection). Cell type and time point are not known.

This clonotype was seen only a few times. The V call is TRBV5-1, the J call TRBJ1-2; 7 bases align to TRBD1. Trimming removed 8 bases from V and 5 bases from J; junction bases left unmatched: 9. This CDR3 comprises 13 residues. Germline CDR1 reads SGHRS; CDR2 reads YFSETQ. CDR3 nucleotide sequence: TGCGCCAGTGGAACAACAGGGGATTATGGCTACACCTTC. Encoded protein: CASGTTGDYGYTF.

The chain has TRBV5-8 and TRBJ1-5; TRBD1 matches at 8 bases. V was pared by 4 bases and J by 7 bases, with 7 bases of the junction left unmatched. The CDR3 spans 14 residues. CDR1 and CDR2 (germline): SGHTS, YDEGEE. CDR3 sequence reads: CASSPGQGGQPQHF. CDR3 sequence (DNA): TGTGCCAGCAGCCCAGGACAGGGTGGACAGCCCCAGCATTTT.

V gene TRBV20-1 combines with J gene TRBJ2-1; the D is unclear. V dropped 6 bases and J dropped 9 bases, with 24 bases sitting between them. Germline V gene lookup returns CDR1 DFQATT and CDR2 SNEGSKA (reference sequence). The CDR3 extends over 15 amino acids. This CDR3 is CSAPPDRDHTTEQFF. CDR3 DNA: TGCAGTGCCCCCCCGGATAGGGATCACACCACTGAGCAGTTCTTC.

This chain links TRBV2 with TRBJ1-2; D gene uncertain. CDR1 and CDR2 from the germline V gene are SNHLY and FYNNEI. CDR3 length: 13 amino acids. The V end lost 11 bases, the J end lost 4 bases, and 17 bases lay between the germline ends. CDR3 sequence (DNA): TGTGCCGGCCTGTTAGGAACAGCCTATGGCTACACCTTC. This encodes CAGLLGTAYGYTF.